This TCR beta chain was retrieved from a study of early T cells in non-severe SARS-CoV-2 infection. TCRdb fed the 5' RACE reads into MiXCR, producing one record per CDR3 protein. The table records roughly 60,000 distinct CDR3 sequences, approximately 10% of them present only once. The ends were cut back, 3 bases at V and 3 bases at J, with 11 bases in the middle. The CDR3 has 14 amino acids. Germline V gene data show CDR1 as SNHLY and CDR2 as FYNNEI. This clonotype was recorded a few times. The TCR originated in an adult who was a healthcare worker with PCR-confirmed SARS-CoV-2 infection or an uninfected control (not recorded which). The sequencing here drew on whole blood, taken at baseline. The V and J genes are TRBV2 and TRBJ1-2; D might be TRBD1 (6 bases). The CDR3 DNA sequence: TGTGCCAGCAGTGAGGGGGGCAGGGACTATGGCTACACCTTC. It specifies CASSEGGRDYGYTF.